Sequencing of this TCR beta chain was carried out in a study of shared clonotypes between healthy human individuals. This clone was recorded once. Sequenced by immunoSEQ multiplex PCR; TCRdb stores in-frame clones only, minus some. The sample records 2 million to 3 million clones, roughly 93% being singletons. V was trimmed by 0 bases and J by 4 bases, leaving 15 bases between them. This CDR3 region has 16 residues. Germline V lookup: CDR1 MNHNS, CDR2 SASEGT. The sample consisted of naive CD4+ T cells from PBMCs. Noted subset: CD45RA+ positively selected. This clonotype was sampled from a man aged 18-30 years in good health. Some clones in this sample may be carry-over from other donors' samples. The V and J genes are TRBV6-1 and TRBJ1-1, with D perhaps matching TRBD1 (6 bases). CDR3 DNA: TGTGCCAGCAGTGAAGCGCTCAGCAGGGGCGGCACTGAAGCTTTCTTT. This sequence encodes CASSEALSRGGTEAFF.